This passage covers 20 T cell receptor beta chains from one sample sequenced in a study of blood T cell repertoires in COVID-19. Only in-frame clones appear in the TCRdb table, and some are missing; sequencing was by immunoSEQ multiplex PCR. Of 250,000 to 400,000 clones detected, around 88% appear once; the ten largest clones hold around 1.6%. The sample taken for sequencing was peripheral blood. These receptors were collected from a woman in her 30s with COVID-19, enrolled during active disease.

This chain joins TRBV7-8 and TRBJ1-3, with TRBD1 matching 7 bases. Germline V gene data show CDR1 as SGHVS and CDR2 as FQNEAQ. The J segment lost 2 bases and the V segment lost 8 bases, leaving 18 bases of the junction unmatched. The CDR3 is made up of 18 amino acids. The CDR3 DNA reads TGTGCCAGCTTTGGATCCTGGGCAGGGGGAGTTCCTGGAAACACCATATATTTT. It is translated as CASFGSWAGGVPGNTIYF. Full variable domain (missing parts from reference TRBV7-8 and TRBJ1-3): GAGVSQSPRYKVAKRGQDVALRCDPISGHVSLFWYQQALGQGPEFLTYFQNEAQLDKSGLPSDRFFAERPEGSVSTLKIQRTQQEDSAVYLCASFGSWAGGVPGNTIYFGEGSWLTVV.

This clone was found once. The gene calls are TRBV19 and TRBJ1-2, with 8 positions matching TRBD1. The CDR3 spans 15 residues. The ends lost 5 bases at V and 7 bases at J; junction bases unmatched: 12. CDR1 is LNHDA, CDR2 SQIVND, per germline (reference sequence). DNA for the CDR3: TGTGCCAGTAGTTATACCAGGGGGCGTTCCCTTGGCTACACCTTC. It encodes CASSYTRGRSLGYTF.

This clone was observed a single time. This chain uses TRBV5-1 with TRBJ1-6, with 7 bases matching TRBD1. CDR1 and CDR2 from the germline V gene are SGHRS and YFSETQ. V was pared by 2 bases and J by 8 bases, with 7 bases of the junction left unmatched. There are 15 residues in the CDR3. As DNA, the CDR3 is TGCGCCAGCAGCTTATCGGGACAGACGTATTCACCCCTCCACTTT. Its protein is CASSLSGQTYSPLHF.

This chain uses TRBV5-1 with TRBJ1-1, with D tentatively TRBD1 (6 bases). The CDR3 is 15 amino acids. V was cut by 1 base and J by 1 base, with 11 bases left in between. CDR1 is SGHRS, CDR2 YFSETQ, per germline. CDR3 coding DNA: TGCGCCAGCAGCTTGAGTGGGGGCGCGAACACTGAAGCTTTCTTT. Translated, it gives CASSLSGGANTEAFF.

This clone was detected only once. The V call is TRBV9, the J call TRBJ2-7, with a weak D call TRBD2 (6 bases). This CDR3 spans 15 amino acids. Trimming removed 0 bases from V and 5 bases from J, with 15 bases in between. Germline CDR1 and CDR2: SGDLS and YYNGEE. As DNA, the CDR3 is TGTGCCAGCAGCGTAGGGGCGGTCGGGGGAGACGAGCAGTACTTC. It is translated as CASSVGAVGGDEQYF.

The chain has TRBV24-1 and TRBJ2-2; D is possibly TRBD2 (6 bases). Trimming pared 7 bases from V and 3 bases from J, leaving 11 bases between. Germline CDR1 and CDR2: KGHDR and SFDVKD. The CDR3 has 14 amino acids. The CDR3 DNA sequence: TGTGCCACCAGGGGCGGGACTGACACCGGGGAGCTGTTTTTT. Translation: CATRGGTDTGELFF.

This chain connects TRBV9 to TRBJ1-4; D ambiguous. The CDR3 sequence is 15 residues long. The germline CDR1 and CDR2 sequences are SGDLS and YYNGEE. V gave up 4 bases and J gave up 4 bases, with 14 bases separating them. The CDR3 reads CASSTSPKFNEKLFF. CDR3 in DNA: TGTGCCAGCAGCACATCTCCCAAGTTTAATGAAAAACTGTTTTTT.

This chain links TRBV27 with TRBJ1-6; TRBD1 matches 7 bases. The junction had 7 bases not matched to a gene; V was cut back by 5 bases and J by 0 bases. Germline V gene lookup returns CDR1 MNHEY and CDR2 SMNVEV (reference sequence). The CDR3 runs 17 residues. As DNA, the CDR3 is TGTGCCAGCAGTCCCCAGGGGGGTTACTCCTATAATTCACCCCTCCACTTT. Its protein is CASSPQGGYSYNSPLHF.

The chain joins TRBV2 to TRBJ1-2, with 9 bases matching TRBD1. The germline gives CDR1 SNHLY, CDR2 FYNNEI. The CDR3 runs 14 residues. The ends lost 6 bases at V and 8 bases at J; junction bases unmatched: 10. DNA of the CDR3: TGTGCCAGCAGCGCCAGACAGGGGGTGAGAGGCTACACCTTC. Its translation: CASSARQGVRGYTF.

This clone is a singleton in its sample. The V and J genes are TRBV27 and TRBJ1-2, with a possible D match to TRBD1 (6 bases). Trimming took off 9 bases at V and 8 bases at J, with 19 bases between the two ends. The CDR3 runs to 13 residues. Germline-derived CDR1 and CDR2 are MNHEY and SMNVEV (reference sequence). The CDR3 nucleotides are TGTGCCAGGGAGGACAGACCCTGTTGGGGCTACACCTTC. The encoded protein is CAREDRPCWGYTF.

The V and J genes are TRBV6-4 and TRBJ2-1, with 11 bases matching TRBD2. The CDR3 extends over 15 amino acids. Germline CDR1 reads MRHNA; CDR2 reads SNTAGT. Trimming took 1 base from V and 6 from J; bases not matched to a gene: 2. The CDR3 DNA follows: TGTGCCAGCAGTGACTTTAGCGGGGGGGCCAATGAGCAGTTCTTC. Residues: CASSDFSGGANEQFF.

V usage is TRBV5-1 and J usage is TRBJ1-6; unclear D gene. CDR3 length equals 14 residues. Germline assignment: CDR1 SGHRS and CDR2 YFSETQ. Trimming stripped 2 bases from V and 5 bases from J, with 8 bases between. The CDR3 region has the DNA TGCGCCAGCAGCTTTCTACAGCATAATTCACCCCTCCACTTT. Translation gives CASSFLQHNSPLHF.

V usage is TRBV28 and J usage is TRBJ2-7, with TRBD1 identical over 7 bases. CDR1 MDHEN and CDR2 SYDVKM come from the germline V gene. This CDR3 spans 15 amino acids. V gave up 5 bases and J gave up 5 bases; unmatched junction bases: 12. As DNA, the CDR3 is TGTGCCAGCAGTCGAGTAGTCACAGGGGAGCACGAGCAGTACGTC. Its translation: CASSRVVTGEHEQYV.

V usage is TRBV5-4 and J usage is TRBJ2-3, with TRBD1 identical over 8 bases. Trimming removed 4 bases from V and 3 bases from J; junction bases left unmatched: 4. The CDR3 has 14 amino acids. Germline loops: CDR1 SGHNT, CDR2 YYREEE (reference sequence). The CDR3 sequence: CASSGDRGTDTQYF. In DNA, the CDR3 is TGTGCCAGCAGCGGCGACAGGGGAACAGATACGCAGTATTTT.

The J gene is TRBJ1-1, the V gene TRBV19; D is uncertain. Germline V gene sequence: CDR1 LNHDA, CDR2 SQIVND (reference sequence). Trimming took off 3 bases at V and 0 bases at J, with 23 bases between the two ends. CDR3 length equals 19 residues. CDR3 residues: CASSISRRVGVRMNTEAFF. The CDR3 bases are TGTGCCAGTAGTATTTCCCGGAGGGTGGGAGTTCGAATGAACACTGAAGCTTTCTTT. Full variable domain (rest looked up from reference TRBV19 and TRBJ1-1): DGGITQSPKYLFRKEGQNVTLSCEQNLNHDAMYWYRQDPGQGLRLIYYSQIVNDFQKGDIAEGYSVSREKKESFPLTVTSAQKNPTAFYLCASSISRRVGVRMNTEAFFGQGTRLTVV.

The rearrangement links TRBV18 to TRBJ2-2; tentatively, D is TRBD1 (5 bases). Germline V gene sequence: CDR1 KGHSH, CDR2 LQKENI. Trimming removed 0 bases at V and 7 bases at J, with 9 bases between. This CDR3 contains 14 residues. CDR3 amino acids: CASSPPSGIGELFF. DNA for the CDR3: TGTGCCAGCTCACCACCGTCAGGGATCGGGGAGCTGTTTTTT.

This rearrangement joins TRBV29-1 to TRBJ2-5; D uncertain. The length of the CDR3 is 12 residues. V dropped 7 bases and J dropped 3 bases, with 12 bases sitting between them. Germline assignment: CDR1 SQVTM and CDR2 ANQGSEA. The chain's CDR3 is CSATPVEETQYF. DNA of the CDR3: TGCAGCGCCACCCCGGTGGAAGAGACCCAGTACTTC.

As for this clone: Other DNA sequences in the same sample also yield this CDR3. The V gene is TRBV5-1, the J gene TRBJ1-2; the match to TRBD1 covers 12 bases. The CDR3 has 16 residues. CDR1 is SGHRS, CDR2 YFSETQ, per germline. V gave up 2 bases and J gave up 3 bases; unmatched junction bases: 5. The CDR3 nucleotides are TGCGCCAGCAGCTTTGGGACAGGGGGCGCCGACTATGGCTACACCTTC. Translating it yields CASSFGTGGADYGYTF.

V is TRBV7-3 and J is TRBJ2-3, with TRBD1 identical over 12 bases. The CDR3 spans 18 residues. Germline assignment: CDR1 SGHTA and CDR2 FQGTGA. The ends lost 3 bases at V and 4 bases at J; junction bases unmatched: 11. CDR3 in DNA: TGTGCCAGCAGCTTGCCCGGGACAGGGGGCTCTTGGGCAGATACGCAGTATTTT. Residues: CASSLPGTGGSWADTQYF.

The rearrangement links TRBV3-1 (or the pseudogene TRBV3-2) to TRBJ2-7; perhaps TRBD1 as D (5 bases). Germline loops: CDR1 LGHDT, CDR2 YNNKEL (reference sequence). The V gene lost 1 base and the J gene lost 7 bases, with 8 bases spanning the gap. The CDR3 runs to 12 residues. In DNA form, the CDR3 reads TGTGCCAGCAGCCAAGGCAGGGTTGAGCAGTACTTC. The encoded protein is CASSQGRVEQYF.